These T cell receptor beta chains were read from a single sample in a study of cytomegalovirus exposure and HLA in healthy donors. Assay used: immunoSEQ multiplex PCR; TCRdb lists only in-frame clones, some missing. The table lists under 200,000 clones, just under 80% of them singletons. Sequencing was carried out using PBMCs. The receptors stem from a woman aged 50 to 65 in good health and CMV-seropositive. The CDR3 runs from the conserved cysteine through the conserved F or W. The order of the fields is J gene, V gene, D gene, clone size, CDR3 DNA, CDR3 protein. The D gene is left open where the match is weak. The size of a clone is reported for some rows only, either as once, few or many, or as a class for expanded clones.

TRBJ2-1 TRBV27 - - TGTGCCAGCAGCTTAGAGGCTGCTAGAAGCAATGAGCAGTTCTTC CASSLEAARSNEQFF
TRBJ2-2 TRBV6-5 - - TGTGCCAGCAGCCTCCGGGGGACCGGGGAGCTGTTTTTT CASSLRGTGELFF
TRBJ1-2 TRBV30 - - TGTGCCTGGAGTGCTGGGGGAGGGGGTGGCTACACCTTC CAWSAGGGGGYTF
TRBJ1-5 TRBV6-5 - - TGTGCCAGCAGTCCTTATCGGGGAGGAGGTCAGCCCCAGCATTTT CASSPYRGGGQPQHF
TRBJ1-5 TRBV27 - - TGTGCCAGCAGTGCAGTCGCGGGAGACAATCAGCCCCAGCATTTT CASSAVAGDNQPQHF
TRBJ2-2 TRBV9 TRBD2 - TGTGCCAGCAGCCCCGGGACTATTCGGGGGGAGCTGTTTTTT CASSPGTIRGELFF
TRBJ2-7 TRBV7-7 TRBD1 - TGTGCTAGCAGCTCGAACAGGGGAGACGAGCAGTACTTC CASSSNRGDEQYF
TRBJ2-5 TRBV29-1 TRBD1 - TGCAGCGTTTATCCTGGGACAGGGGAGGAGACCCAGTACTTC CSVYPGTGEETQYF
TRBJ1-5 TRBV7-2 - once TGTGCCAGCAGCTTTGGTAGGGCGGGTGATTATCAGCCCCAGCATTTT CASSFGRAGDYQPQHF
TRBJ1-1 TRBV7-2 - - TGTGCCAGCAGCTTACTCCGGGGGCGGGGGCGCGACGTGAACACTGAAGCTTTCTTT CASSLLRGRGRDVNTEAFF
TRBJ2-3 TRBV2 TRBD1 - TGTGCCAGCAGGGCAGGGGGCGGAGATACGCAGTATTTT CASRAGGGDTQYF
TRBJ2-3 TRBV18 - - TGTGCCAGCTCACCGCTTAGCGGCACAGATACGCAGTATTTT CASSPLSGTDTQYF
TRBJ2-7 TRBV29-1 TRBD1 - TGCAGCGGTGTTAGCGGGACAGGGGGCCAACAGTACTTC CSGVSGTGGQQYF
TRBJ1-2 TRBV7-9 TRBD1 - TGTGCCAGCAGCTCACAAACAGGGGGAGGTAACTATGGCTACACCTTC CASSSQTGGGNYGYTF
TRBJ2-7 TRBV6-6 TRBD1 - TGTGCCAGCAGTCTCCGACAGGGGAGCTCCTACGAGCAGTACTTC CASSLRQGSSYEQYF
TRBJ1-2 TRBV28 TRBD1 - TGTGCCAGCAGTTCAGGACAGGGCCAACTATACTATGGCTACACCTTC CASSSGQGQLYYGYTF
TRBJ1-1 TRBV18 - - TGTGCCAGCTCAAATCAGGGGTCGGAAGCTTTCTTT CASSNQGSEAFF
TRBJ2-7 TRBV11-3 TRBD1 - TGTGCCAGCAGCCTGAGGACAGGGCCGGGAATCTACGAGCAGTACTTC CASSLRTGPGIYEQYF
TRBJ1-2 TRBV14 - - TGTGCCAGCAGCCAAGGGGGCGGCGTAGGGGCCTACTATGGCTACACCTTC CASSQGGGVGAYYGYTF
TRBJ1-5 TRBV10-2 - - TGCGCCAGCAGGGCTAAAGGGGCATGGAGCAATCAGCCCCAGCATTTT CASRAKGAWSNQPQHF
TRBJ1-2 TRBV21-1 - - TGTGCCAGCAGCAAAGATATAGGGGGTGGCTACACCTTC CASSKDIGGGYTF
TRBJ1-3 TRBV28 - - TGTGCCAGCAGGTCCGGGGGAAACTCTGGAAACACCATATATTTT CASRSGGNSGNTIYF
TRBJ2-5 TRBV5-6 - few TGTGCCAGCAGACGAGTAGCGGAACCCCAAGAGACCCAGTACTTC CASRRVAEPQETQYF
TRBJ2-7 TRBV9 TRBD2 - TGTGCCAGCAGCCCCAGCGGGGCGGGTACCTACGAGCAGTACTTC CASSPSGAGTYEQYF
TRBJ2-1 TRBV18 - - TGTGCCAGCTCACCAGAGGTCGTACGGAATGAGCAGTTCTTC CASSPEVVRNEQFF
TRBJ2-5 TRBV6-1 TRBD2 - TGTGCCAGCAGTGAAGCTCTAGCGGGAGCCTCGGTTAGGGAGACCCAGTACTTC CASSEALAGASVRETQYF
TRBJ2-1 TRBV27 TRBD1 - TGTGCCAGCAGTACCGGGACAGGGGTTTATGAGCAGTTCTTC CASSTGTGVYEQFF
TRBJ2-7 TRBV9 - - TGTGCCAGCAGCGCCTCCCCGGAGACCTGGATCGAGCAGTACTTC CASSASPETWIEQYF
TRBJ1-1 TRBV6-1 - - TGTGCCAGCATTGACAGTGGAGCTTTCTTT CASIDSGAFF
TRBJ1-2 TRBV9 - - TGTGCCAGCAGCGAACGGGGGGACTTC CASSERGDF
TRBJ1-2 TRBV18 - - TGTGCCAGCTCACCAGCACAGGACTATGGCTACACCTTC CASSPAQDYGYTF
TRBJ2-1 TRBV7-2 TRBD2 once TGTGCCAGCAGCAAGACCTTCTTAGCGGGTTACTACAATGAGCAGTTCTTC CASSKTFLAGYYNEQFF
TRBJ2-7 TRBV7-6 TRBD2 - TGTGCCAGCAGCTCGCCTGGCGGGGGAGGGTCCTACGAGCAGTACTTC CASSSPGGGGSYEQYF
TRBJ1-1 TRBV5-4 - - TGTGCCAGCAGCTGGGCCCCGGGGAGGGACACTGAAGCTTTCTTT CASSWAPGRDTEAFF
TRBJ2-5 TRBV15 - few TGTGCCACCAGCAGGGCCGGGACACAAGAGACCCAGTACTTC CATSRAGTQETQYF
TRBJ2-1 TRBV2 - - TGTGCCAGCAGTGAAGAGATATCCGGGTTCTTC CASSEEISGFF
TRBJ2-7 TRBV18 TRBD1 - TGTGCCAGCTCACCAGGGACAGGGGGCAATCCTAGGGGAGCCTACGAGCAGTACTTC CASSPGTGGNPRGAYEQYF
TRBJ2-7 TRBV15 - - TGTGCCACCAGCAGAGAAGGAAGAGACTACCACTTCTTC CATSREGRDYHFF
TRBJ2-3 TRBV19 TRBD2 few TGTGCCAGTAGTATCTTGTCGGGAGGTTGGATGTATACGCAGTATTTT CASSILSGGWMYTQYF
TRBJ2-5 TRBV28 - - TGTGCCAGCAGTACCCCCACCAAACTACGGTCGGAGACCCAGTACTTC CASSTPTKLRSETQYF